This T cell receptor (beta chain) originates from a study of blood T cells in healthy people across ages. Overall study findings and caveats: Long-lived and aged donors differed, with more naive CD4+ cells and higher diversity in the long-lived.

Primers used in a second PCR of roughly 7 to 12 cycles were a sample-barcoded 5' primer and a J-beta primer mix. Each CDR3 protein gets one entry after TCRdb re-called the 5' RACE reads with MiXCR. The sample yields hundreds of thousands of distinct CDR3 sequences, more than 45% seen once. This clonotype has a count of ten or more. Its antigen is still unknown. PBMCs, at least 6 million per sample, were isolated. This TCR was recovered from a woman of 80 years or more in good health. The sequenced sample consisted of blood.

For the CDR3, the DNA is TGTGCCAGCAGCGTCGAGGGGACAGGGGGCACAGATACGCAGTATTTT. Amino acids: CASSVEGTGGTDTQYF. The rearrangement joins TRBV9 to TRBJ2-3; TRBD1 matches at 10 bases. There are 16 residues in the CDR3. Germline V gives CDR1 SGDLS, CDR2 YYNGEE. V trimming: 2 bases; J trimming: 1 base; junction bases outside the gene matches: 4.